This T cell receptor beta chain was sequenced during a study of vaccination and CD4 T cells after COVID-19. About the study: A median of approximately 100 days (range 35 to 161) separated diagnosis from post-COVID sampling. Median time from second vaccine dose to sampling was approximately 74 days (14 to 241). Whole-study findings and limits: Convalescent patients studied were relatively few, and early post-infection timepoints were absent. Reactive clone data from convalescent patients indicated a median of about 90% appearing only post-vaccination.

For this clonotype: Its specificity is unknown.

Time point here: late sampling 161 to 241 days after vaccination in three convalescent patients. TCRdb reprocessed the PCR reads with MiXCR, giving one entry per CDR3 protein. The repertoire consists of 25,000 to 35,000 distinct CDR3 sequences, with about 49% occurring once and the leading ten covering about 5.8%. The ends were cut back, 2 bases at V and 0 bases at J, with 12 bases in the middle. The germline V gene has CDR1 SGHTA and CDR2 FQGNSA. The CDR3 extends over 16 amino acids. The sample here was CD4+ T cells from blood, taken about 7 months after SARS-CoV-2 vaccination. The sequence derives from a human donor who had recovered from COVID-19. The chain employs TRBV7-2 and TRBJ2-3; no definite D call. The CDR3 DNA sequence: TGTGCCAGCAGCTTATTGCCGTCGACTAGCACAGATACGCAGTATTTT. Translating gives CASSLLPSTSTDTQYF.